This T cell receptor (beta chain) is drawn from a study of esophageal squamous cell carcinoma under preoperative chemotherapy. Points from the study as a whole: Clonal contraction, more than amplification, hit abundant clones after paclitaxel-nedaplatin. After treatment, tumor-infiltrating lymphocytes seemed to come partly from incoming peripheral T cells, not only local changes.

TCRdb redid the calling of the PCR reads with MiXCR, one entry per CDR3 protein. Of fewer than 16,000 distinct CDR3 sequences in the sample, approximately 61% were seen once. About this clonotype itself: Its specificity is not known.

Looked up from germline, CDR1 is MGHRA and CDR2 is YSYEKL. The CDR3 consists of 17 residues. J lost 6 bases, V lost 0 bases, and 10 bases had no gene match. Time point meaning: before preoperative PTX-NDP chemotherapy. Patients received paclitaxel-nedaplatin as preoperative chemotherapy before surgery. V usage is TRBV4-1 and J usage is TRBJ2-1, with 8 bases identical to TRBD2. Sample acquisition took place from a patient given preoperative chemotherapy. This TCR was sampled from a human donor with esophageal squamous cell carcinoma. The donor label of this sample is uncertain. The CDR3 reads CASSQDPTGGGFNEQFF. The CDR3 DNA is TGCGCCAGCAGCCAAGACCCAACGGGGGGGGGTTTCAATGAGCAGTTCTTC.